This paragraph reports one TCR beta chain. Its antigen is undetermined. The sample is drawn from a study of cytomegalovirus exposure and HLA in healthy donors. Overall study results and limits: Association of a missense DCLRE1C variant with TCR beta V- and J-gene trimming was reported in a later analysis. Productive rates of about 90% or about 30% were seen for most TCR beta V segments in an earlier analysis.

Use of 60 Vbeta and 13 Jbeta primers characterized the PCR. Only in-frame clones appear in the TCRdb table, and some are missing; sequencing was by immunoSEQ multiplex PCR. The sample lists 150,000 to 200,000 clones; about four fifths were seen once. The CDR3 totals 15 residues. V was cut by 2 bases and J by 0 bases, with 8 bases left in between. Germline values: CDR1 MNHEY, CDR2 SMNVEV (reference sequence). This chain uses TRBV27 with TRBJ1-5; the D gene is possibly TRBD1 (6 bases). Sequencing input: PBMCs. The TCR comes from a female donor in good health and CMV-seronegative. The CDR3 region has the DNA TGTGCCAGCAGTTTACAGGGGAATAGCAATCAGCCCCAGCATTTT. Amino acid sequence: CASSLQGNSNQPQHF.